The clone carrying this T cell receptor beta chain was seen many times. Antigen unknown. The source of the sample is a study of CD8 T cells in ankylosing spondylitis. Notes on the study in general: From matched ankylosing spondylitis synovial fluid, disease-linked clones were reportedly recovered at significantly enriched levels.

From the 5' RACE reads, TCRdb called clonotypes with MiXCR, one entry per CDR3 protein. The sample shows approximately 25,000 distinct CDR3 sequences, around 2.5% of them seen only once. The V end lost 4 bases, the J end lost 2 bases, and 12 bases lay between the germline ends. CDR1 and CDR2 from the germline V gene are SGDLS and YYNGEE. The length of the CDR3 is 14 residues. The sample was blood, either unsorted or a sorted T cell fraction (not recorded which). This TCR was recovered from a female donor with ankylosing spondylitis or in good health (not recorded which). The chain uses TRBV9 and TRBJ2-5, with a possible D match to TRBD1 (5 bases). This chain's CDR3 is CASSKTDIQETQYF. CDR3 DNA sequence: TGTGCCAGCAGCAAAACGGACATACAAGAGACCCAGTACTTC. The variable domain in full, with the rest retrieved from reference TRBV9 and TRBJ2-5, is DSGVTQTPKHLITATGQRVTLRCSPRSGDLSVYWYQQSLDQGLQFLIQYYNGEERAKGNILERFSAQQFPDLHSELNLSSLELGDSALYFCASSKTDIQETQYFGPGTRLLVL.